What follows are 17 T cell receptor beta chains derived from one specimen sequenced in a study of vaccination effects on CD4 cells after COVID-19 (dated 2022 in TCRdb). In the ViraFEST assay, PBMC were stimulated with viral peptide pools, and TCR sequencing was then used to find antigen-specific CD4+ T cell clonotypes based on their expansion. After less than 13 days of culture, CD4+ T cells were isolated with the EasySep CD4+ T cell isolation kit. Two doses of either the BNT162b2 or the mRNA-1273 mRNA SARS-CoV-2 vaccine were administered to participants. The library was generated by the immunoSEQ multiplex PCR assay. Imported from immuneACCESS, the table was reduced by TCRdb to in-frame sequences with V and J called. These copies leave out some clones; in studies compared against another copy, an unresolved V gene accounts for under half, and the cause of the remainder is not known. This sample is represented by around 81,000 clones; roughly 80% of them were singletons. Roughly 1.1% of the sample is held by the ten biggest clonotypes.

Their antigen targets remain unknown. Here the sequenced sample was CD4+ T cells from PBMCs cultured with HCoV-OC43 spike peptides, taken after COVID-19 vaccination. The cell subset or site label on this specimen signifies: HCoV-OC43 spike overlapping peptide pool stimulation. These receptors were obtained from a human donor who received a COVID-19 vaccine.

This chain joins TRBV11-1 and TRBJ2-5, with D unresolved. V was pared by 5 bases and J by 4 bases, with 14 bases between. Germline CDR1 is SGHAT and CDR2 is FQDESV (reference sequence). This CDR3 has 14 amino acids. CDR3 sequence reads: CASSRATSLETQYF. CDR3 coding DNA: TGTGCCAGCAGCCGAGCGACCTCGCTAGAGACCCAGTACTTC.

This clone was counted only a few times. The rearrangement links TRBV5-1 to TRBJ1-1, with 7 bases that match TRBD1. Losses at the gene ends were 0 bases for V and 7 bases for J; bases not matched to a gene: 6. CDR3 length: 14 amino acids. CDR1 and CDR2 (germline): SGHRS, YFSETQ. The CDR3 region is CASSLVRDSLEAFF. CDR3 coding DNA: TGCGCCAGCAGCTTGGTCCGGGACAGCCTTGAAGCTTTCTTT.

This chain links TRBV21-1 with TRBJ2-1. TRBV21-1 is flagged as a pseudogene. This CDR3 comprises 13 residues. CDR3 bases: TGTGCCAGCAGCCGCGGATGGGCCGATGAGCAGTTCTTC. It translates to CASSRGWADEQFF.

The CDR3 bases are TGTGCCAGCAGTGAGGGCAGGGGTGGCTCCTACGAGCAGTACGTC. Translation: CASSEGRGGSYEQYV. The chain is built from TRBV6-4 and TRBJ2-7; D possibly corresponds to TRBD1 (6 bases). CDR1 MRHNA and CDR2 SNTAGT come from the germline V gene. V was trimmed by 3 bases and J by 0 bases, leaving 12 bases between them. The CDR3 is made up of 15 amino acids.

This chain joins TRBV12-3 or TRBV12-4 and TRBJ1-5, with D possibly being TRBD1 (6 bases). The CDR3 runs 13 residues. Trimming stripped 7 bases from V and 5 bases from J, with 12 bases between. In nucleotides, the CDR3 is TGTGCCAGCACCGCGGACAGTTATCAGCCCCAGCATTTT. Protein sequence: CASTADSYQPQHF.

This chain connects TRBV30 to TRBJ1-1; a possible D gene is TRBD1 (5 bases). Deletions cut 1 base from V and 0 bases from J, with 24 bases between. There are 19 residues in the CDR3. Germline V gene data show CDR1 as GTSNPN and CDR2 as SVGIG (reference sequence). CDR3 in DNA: TGTGCCTGGAGTGACCTCCCGGGCAGGGCGCGACTGATGAACACTGAAGCTTTCTTT. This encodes CAWSDLPGRARLMNTEAFF. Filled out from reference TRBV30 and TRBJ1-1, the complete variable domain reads SQTIHQWPATLVQPVGSPLSLECTVEGTSNPNLYWYRQAAGRGLQLLFYSVGIGQISSEVPQNLSASRPQDRQFILSSKKLLLSDSGFYLCAWSDLPGRARLMNTEAFFGQGTRLTVV.

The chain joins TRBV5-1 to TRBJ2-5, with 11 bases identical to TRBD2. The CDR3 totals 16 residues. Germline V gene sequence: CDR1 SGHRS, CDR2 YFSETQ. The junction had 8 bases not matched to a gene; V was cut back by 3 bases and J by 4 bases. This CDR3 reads CASSSSGTSGSETQYF. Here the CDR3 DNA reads TGCGCCAGCAGCTCCTCCGGGACTAGCGGCTCAGAGACCCAGTACTTC. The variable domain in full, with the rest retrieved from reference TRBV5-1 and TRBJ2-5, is KAGVTQTPRYLIKTRGQQVTLSCSPISGHRSVSWYQQTPGQGLQFLFEYFSETQRNKGNFPGRFSGRQFSNSRSEMNVSTLELGDSALYLCASSSSGTSGSETQYFGPGTRLLVL.

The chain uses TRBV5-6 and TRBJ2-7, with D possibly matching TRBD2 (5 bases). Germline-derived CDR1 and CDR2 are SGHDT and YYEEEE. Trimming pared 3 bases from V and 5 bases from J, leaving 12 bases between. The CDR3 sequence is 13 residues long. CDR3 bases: TGTGCCAGCAGCTCCCGGACTTCGAACGAGCAGTACGTC. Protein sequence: CASSSRTSNEQYV.

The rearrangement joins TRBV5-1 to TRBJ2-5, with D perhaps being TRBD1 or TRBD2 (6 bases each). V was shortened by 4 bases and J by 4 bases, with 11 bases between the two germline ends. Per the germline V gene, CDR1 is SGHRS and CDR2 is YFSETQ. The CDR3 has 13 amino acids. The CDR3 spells CASSVGGGETQYF. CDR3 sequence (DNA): TGCGCCAGCAGCGTCGGGGGCGGAGAGACCCAGTACTTC.

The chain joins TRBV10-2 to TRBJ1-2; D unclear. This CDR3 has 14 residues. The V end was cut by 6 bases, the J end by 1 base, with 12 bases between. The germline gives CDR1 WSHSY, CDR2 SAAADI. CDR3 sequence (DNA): TGCGCCAGCAGCCTGGGAACAGTTAACTATGGCTACACCTTC. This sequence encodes CASSLGTVNYGYTF.

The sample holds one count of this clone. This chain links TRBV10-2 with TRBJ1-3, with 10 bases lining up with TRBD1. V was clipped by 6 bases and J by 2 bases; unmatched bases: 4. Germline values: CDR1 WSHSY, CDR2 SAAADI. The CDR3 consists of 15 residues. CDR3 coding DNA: TGCGCCAGCAGCCCGGGACAGGGGCCTGGAAACACCATATATTTT. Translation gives CASSPGQGPGNTIYF.

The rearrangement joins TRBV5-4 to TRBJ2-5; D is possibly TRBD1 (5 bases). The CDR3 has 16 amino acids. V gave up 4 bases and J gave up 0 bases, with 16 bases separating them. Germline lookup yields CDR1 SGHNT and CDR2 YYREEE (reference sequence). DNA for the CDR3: TGTGCCAGCAGCCCCGGTCAGGGCTTGTACCAAGAGACCCAGTACTTC. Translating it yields CASSPGQGLYQETQYF.

The CDR3 spells CASSKIRGTQWDEQFF. The CDR3, as DNA: TGTGCCAGCAGCAAAATAAGGGGGACACAGTGGGATGAGCAGTTCTTC. The rearrangement links TRBV21-1 to TRBJ2-1; the D call TRBD1 from the table was never checked on the DNA. TRBV21-1 is a listed pseudogene. This CDR3 has 16 residues.

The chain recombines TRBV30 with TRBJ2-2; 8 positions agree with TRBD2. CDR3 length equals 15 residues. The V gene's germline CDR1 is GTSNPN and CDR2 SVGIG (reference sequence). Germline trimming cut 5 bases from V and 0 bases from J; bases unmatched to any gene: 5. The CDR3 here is CAWFAGGPNTGELFF. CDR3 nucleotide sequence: TGTGCCTGGTTTGCGGGGGGCCCGAACACCGGGGAGCTGTTTTTT.

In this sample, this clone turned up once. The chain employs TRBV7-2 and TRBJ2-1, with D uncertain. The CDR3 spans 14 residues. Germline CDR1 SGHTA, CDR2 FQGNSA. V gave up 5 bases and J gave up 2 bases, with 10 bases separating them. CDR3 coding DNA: TGTGCCAGCAGCCCCTCCCCAGCCTACAATGAGCAGTTCTTC. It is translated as CASSPSPAYNEQFF.

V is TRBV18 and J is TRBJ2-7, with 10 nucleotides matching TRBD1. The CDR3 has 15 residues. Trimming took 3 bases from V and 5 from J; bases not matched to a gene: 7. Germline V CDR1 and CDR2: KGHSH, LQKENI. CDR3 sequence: CASSPGQGSAHEQYV. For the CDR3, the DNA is TGTGCCAGCTCACCGGGACAGGGGAGTGCCCACGAGCAGTACGTC.

The CDR3 DNA sequence: TGCGCCAGCAGTCCGGACAGGGGTACCGAGCAGTACGTC. Protein product: CASSPDRGTEQYV. This sequence joins TRBV10-2 and TRBJ2-7; 9 bases fit TRBD1. The CDR3 length is 13 residues. V lost 5 bases to trimming and J lost 6 bases; unmatched junction nucleotides: 5. Germline values: CDR1 WSHSY, CDR2 SAAADI.